This T cell receptor (beta chain) was profiled in a study of identical twins. Trimming removed 3 bases from V and 12 bases from J, with 16 bases in between. The CDR3 loop spans 13 amino acids. Germline V CDR1 and CDR2: SGDLS, YYNGEE. Via MiXCR, TCRdb re-called the 5' RACE reads, giving one row per CDR3 protein. The sample has about 210,000 distinct CDR3 sequences, roughly 10% seen once. This clonotype has just a few counts. The TCR was taken from a woman aged 18-29 years in good health. This chain connects TRBV9 to TRBJ2-1; D might be TRBD2 (6 bases). The sequencing input was memory (CD45RO+) T cells sorted from blood. The CDR3 sequence is CASSAGRGLGQFF. The DNA of the CDR3 is TGTGCCAGCAGCGCAGGGCGGGGTTTAGGGCAGTTCTTC.